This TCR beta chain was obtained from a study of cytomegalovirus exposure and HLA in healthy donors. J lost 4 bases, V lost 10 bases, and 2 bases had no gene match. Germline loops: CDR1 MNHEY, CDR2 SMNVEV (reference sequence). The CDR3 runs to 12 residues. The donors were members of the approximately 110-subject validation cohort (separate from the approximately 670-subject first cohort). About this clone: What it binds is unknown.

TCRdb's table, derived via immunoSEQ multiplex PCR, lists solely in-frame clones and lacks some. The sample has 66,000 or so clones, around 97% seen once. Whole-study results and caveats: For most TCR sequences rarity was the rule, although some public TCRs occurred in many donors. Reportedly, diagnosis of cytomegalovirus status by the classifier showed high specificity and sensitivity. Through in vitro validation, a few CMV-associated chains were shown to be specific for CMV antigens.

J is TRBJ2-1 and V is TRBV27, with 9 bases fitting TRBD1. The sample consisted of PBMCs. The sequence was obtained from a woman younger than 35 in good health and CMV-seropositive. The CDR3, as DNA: TGTGCCATCGGACAGGGGTACAATGAGCAGTTCTTC. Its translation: CAIGQGYNEQFF.